This T cell receptor beta chain is from a study of blood T cell repertoires in COVID-19. Method: immunoSEQ multiplex PCR; TCRdb's copy keeps in-frame clones and lacks some. This table has 200,000 to 250,000 clones, roughly 92% appearing once. This CDR3 region has 14 residues. With 5 bases clipped from V and 5 bases from J, the junction kept 5 bases outside the gene matches. Germline V gives CDR1 LGHNT, CDR2 FRNRAP. The source is a man between 60 and 75 years old with COVID-19, enrolled during active disease. Sequencing input: peripheral blood. The V call is TRBV12-5, the J call TRBJ2-7, with TRBD1 matching 11 bases. CDR3 in amino acids: CASGPGQGGHEQYF. The CDR3 coding sequence is TGTGCTAGTGGTCCGGGACAGGGGGGCCACGAGCAGTACTTC.